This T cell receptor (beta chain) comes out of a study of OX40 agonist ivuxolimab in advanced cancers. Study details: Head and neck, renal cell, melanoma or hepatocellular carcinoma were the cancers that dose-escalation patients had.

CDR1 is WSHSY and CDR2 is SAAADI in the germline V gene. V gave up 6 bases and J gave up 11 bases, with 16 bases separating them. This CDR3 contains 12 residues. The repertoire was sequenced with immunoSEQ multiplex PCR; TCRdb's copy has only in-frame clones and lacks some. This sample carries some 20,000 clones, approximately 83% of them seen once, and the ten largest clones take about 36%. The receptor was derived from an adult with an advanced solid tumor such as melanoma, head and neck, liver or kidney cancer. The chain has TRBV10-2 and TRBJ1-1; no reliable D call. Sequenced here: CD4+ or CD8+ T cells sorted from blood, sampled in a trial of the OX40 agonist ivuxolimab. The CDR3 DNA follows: TGCGCCAGCAGACGAAGACATTCAAAGGCTTTCTTT. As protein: CASRRRHSKAFF.